The clone carrying this T cell receptor beta chain was detected only a few times. One entry per CDR3 protein, called by TCRdb with MiXCR from the RT-PCR reads. Of some 160,000 distinct CDR3 sequences in the sample, approximately 22% were seen once. The germline V gene has CDR1 SGHDT and CDR2 YYEEEE. This CDR3 has 13 amino acids. Trimming left V 6 bases short and J 1 base short, with 10 bases between. These data belong to a study of patients and donors after allogeneic stem cell transplantation. The receptor's source is a human donor who was either an allogeneic HSCT recipient or a stem cell or donor lymphocyte infusion donor (not recorded which). It is not recorded whose cells these are; they may come from a transplant donor. The chain links TRBV5-6 to TRBJ1-1; unclear D gene. The sequenced sample consisted of blood, either unsorted or a sorted T cell fraction (not recorded which). The CDR3 DNA reads TGTGCCAGCACCTCCGTGGGGAACACTGAAGCTTTCTTT. Translating it yields CASTSVGNTEAFF.